The sequence of this T cell receptor beta chain was determined in a study of T cells expressing NK-cell markers. Background on the study: The study drew TCR beta repertoires from sorted CD3+CD56+NKG2C+, CD3+CD56+NKG2C- and CD3+CD56-NKG2C+ T cells. Seven of eight sequenced donors tested HCMV-seropositive; one tested seronegative.

TCRdb reprocessed the 5' RACE reads; each CDR3 protein has one entry and no DNA is given. The sample's table shows 300,000 or so distinct CDR3 sequences. In the case of this clonotype: The antigen remains unidentified.

General study results and limits: The contribution of dominant NKG2C+ clonotypes to CD8+ T cells in a handful of donors was 1.0-7.0%. These clonotypes also led the CD3+CD56-NKG2C+ fraction in a handful of donors.

The CDR3 runs 17 residues. In germline, CDR1 is SGHAT, CDR2 FQNNGV. The TCR originated in a woman aged 18 to 75 in good health. The specimen sequenced was blood T cells: a sorted CD56 or NKG2C T cell subset, CD4+ or CD8+ T cells, or bulk PBMC T cells (not recorded which). The chain recombines TRBV11-2 with TRBJ2-1; the TCRdb call, TRBD2, lacks DNA for checking. The CDR3 loop is CASSLRGTTSGHNEQFF.